The following is a TCR beta chain sequence with its context. Sequencing was performed with immunoSEQ multiplex PCR; in TCRdb, only in-frame clones are kept and a portion is missing. Among roughly 140,000 clones listed, roughly 84% were seen once. Germline loops: CDR1 GTSNPN, CDR2 SVGIG (reference sequence). Trimming removed 4 bases at V and 0 bases at J, with 12 bases between. CDR3 length: 14 residues. These data originate in a study of blood T cell repertoires in COVID-19. J is TRBJ1-1 and V is TRBV30; D may be TRBD1 (5 bases). Sequences were obtained from PBMCs or T cells enriched from blood (not recorded which). The source of this sequence is a man over 45 in a cohort exposed to, infected with or recovered from COVID-19 (not recorded which). CDR3 DNA sequence: TGTGCCTGGATTCTAGGACACTTGAACACTGAAGCTTTCTTT. This codes for CAWILGHLNTEAFF.